The clone carrying this TCR beta chain occurred once. The antigen is unknown. The sample has other DNA sequences that encode this CDR3 too. Clones were sequenced by immunoSEQ multiplex PCR, and TCRdb holds only the in-frame ones, with some missing. This sample has 27,000 or so clones, with about 83% found just once. The data were obtained in a study of OX40 agonist ivuxolimab in advanced cancers. Across the study: Patients received ivuxolimab, an agonistic anti-OX40 (CD134) antibody. A mean age of around 66 years, range about 20 to 79, was recorded, and roughly 83% were male. Three patients showed partial responses: one hepatocellular carcinoma and two cutaneous melanoma cases.

Overall study findings and caveats: Among T cells, CD8+ cells averaged more expanded clones than CD4+ cells.

CDR3 length: 13 residues. The junction had 1 base not matched to a gene; V was cut back by 1 base and J by 5 bases. The germline V gene has CDR1 SGHVS and CDR2 FQNEAQ. The material sequenced was CD4+ or CD8+ T cells sorted from blood, taken in a trial of the OX40 agonist ivuxolimab. The rearrangement links TRBV7-8 to TRBJ1-1, with 7 nucleotides matching TRBD1. The source is an adult with an advanced solid tumor such as melanoma, head and neck, liver or kidney cancer. CDR3 nucleotide sequence: TGTGCCAGCAGCTTAGACAGGGGAACTGAAGCTTTCTTT. Its translation is CASSLDRGTEAFF.